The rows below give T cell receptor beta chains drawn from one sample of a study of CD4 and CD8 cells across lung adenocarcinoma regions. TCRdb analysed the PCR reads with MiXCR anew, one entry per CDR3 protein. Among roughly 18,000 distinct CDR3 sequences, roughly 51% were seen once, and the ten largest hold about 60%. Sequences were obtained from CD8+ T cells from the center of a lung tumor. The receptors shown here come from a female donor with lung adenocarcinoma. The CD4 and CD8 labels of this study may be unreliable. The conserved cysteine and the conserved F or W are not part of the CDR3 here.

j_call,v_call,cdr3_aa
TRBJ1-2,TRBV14,ASSPARPGTGFKGYT
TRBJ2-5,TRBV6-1,ASRPVGETQY
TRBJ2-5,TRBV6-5,ASSYSTSGGQETQY
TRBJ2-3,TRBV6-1,ASSEKHTQY
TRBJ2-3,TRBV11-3,ASSRRGRGAKDTQY
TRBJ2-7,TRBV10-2,ASSPVSRSGAYDQN
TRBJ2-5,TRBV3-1,ASSPNQETQY
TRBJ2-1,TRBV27,ASSLSTGVGETQF
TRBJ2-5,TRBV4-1,ASSREREGGTQY
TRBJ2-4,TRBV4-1,ASSQDEGTKNIQY
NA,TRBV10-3,AIRPSAGQDPETQY
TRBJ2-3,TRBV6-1,ACRRRVAGGCPKNTQY
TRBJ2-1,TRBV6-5,ASSFIAGGYNEQF
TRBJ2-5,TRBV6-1,ASTTATGLGATQY
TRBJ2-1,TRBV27,ASSFISGEGQF
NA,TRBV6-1,ASSEVGTHYEQY
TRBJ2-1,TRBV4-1,ASSQHGGVNYNEQF
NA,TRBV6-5,ASSYSPFGEQY
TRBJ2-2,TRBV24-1,ATSDLQGNTGELF
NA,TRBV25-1,ASRRGPETQY
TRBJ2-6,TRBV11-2,ASSSRGSGANVLT
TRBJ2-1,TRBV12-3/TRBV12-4,ASSFAGVHSEQF
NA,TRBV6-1,ASSEGLAGEETQY
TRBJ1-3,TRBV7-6,ASSLKSRGQNTIY
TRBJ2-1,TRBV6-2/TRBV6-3,ASGHFSDPF
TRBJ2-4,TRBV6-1,ASRGRGGRVNEQY
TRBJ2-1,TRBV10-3,ASQGQGYNEQF
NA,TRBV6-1,ASSEGSSGRAGEQY
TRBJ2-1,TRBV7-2,ASSLGLAGVQDEQF
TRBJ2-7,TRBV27,ASSHKWGGSSYEQY
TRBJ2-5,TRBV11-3,ASSLEPDRKETQY
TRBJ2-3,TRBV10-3,AIAARGSRGTDTQY
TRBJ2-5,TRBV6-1,ASTGTAILKTQY
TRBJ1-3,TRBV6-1,ASTGTAVGSGNTIY
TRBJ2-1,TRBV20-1,SARGSGTSGGAFEQF
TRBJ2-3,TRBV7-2,ASSFSGADTQY
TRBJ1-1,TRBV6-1,ASMRLGGGETEAF
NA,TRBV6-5,ASSYRTGTRQF
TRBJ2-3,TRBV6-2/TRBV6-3,ASSYAERASVTTETQY
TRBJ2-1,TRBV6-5,ASSYPGTGGKGEQF
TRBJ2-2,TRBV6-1,ASSRPVSTEKQF
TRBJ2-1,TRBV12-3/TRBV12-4,ASSGLAGVGNEQF
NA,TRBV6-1,ASRAGGFYEQY
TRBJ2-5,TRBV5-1,ASSLGGGGETQY
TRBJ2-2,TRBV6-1,ASTISGRNTGELF
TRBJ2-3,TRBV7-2,ASSFWTSGGTGALY
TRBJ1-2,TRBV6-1,ASRRSENYGYT
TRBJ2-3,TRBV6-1,ASPGADTQY
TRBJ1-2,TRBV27,ASGWGVADWDGYT
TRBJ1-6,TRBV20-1,SASFRGSVNSPLH
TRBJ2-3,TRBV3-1,ASSQDKGGASDTQY
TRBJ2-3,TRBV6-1,ASSVADFSAKDTQY
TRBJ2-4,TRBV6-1,GGRGRGGKNIQY
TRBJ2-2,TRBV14,ASTRAGPTGELF
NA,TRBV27,ASRAEREGAYEQY
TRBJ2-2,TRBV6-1,ASSRGRVGTGELF
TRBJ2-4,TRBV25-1,ASSESGVGGKDIQY
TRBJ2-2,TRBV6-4,ASRLLAGVNTGELF
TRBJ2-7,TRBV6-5,ASNSNEQY